The 10 T cell receptor beta chains below all came from one sample that was sequenced in a study of regulatory T cells in long-lasting Graves disease. Time point: newly diagnosed GD, antithyroid drugs for less than 3 months. PBMC-extracted RNA yielded the TCR library. Arm-PCR of CDR3 regions and iRepertoire HTBI primers were the basis on which TCR beta libraries were built. A single record per CDR3 protein comes from TCRdb applying MiXCR to the multiplex PCR reads. Here the sample spans about 300,000 distinct CDR3 sequences, about 20% being singletons. The specimen comprised peripheral blood mononuclear cells (PBMCs), sampled at new diagnosis, from a patient treated with antithyroid drugs. These TCRs come from a female donor with Graves disease.

This clonotype appeared many times. This sequence joins TRBV28 and TRBJ2-5, with D possibly being TRBD1 or TRBD2 (5 bases each). The CDR3 totals 16 residues. Germline V lookup: CDR1 MDHEN, CDR2 SYDVKM. V was cut by 6 bases and J by 5 bases, with 22 bases left in between. The CDR3 sequence is CASSAPRGASGETQYF. Written as DNA, the CDR3 is TGTGCCAGCAGCGCCCCGAGGGGCGCCTCCGGGGAGACCCAGTACTTC.

The sample holds many counts of this clonotype. This chain uses TRBV28 with TRBJ2-5; the D gene is possibly TRBD2 (6 bases). The CDR3 is made up of 15 amino acids. From germline, CDR1 is MDHEN and CDR2 SYDVKM. Trimming took 6 bases from V and 9 from J, leaving 23 bases between them. CDR3: CASSYPPLGGRAQYF. The CDR3 region has the DNA TGTGCCAGCAGCTATCCCCCTTTGGGGGGAAGGGCCCAGTACTTC.

V is TRBV9 and J is TRBJ2-5; tentative D call: TRBD2 (5 bases). Trimming left V 1 base short and J 2 bases short, with 12 bases between. Germline-derived CDR1 and CDR2 are SGDLS and YYNGEE. The CDR3 has 15 residues. For the CDR3, the DNA is TGTGCCAGCAGCGTAACTGGCGGGCCACAAGAGACCCAGTACTTC. Its protein product is CASSVTGGPQETQYF.

This clonotype was counted ten times or more. The chain carries TRBV11-2 and TRBJ2-3; 7 bases match TRBD2. CDR1 and CDR2 (germline): SGHAT, FQNNGV. This CDR3 is built from 17 residues. V lost 5 bases to trimming and J lost 2 bases; unmatched junction nucleotides: 13. The CDR3 sequence: CASSLSRTSDYTDTQYF. CDR3 bases: TGTGCCAGCAGCCTAAGTCGAACTAGCGATTACACAGATACGCAGTATTTT.

This clonotype was counted many times. The V call is TRBV7-9, the J call TRBJ2-4, with D tentatively TRBD2 (6 bases). Germline CDR1 and CDR2: SEHNR and FQNEAQ (reference sequence). Trimming stripped 5 bases from V and 8 bases from J, with 13 bases between. This CDR3 is built from 13 residues. CDR3 in amino acids: CASSLVGGDIQYF. As DNA, the CDR3 is TGTGCCAGCAGCCTAGTCGGGGGTGACATTCAGTACTTC.

The chain couples TRBV7-8 to TRBJ2-1; 8 nucleotides match TRBD2. Trimming removed 5 bases from V and 8 bases from J; junction bases left unmatched: 11. Germline values: CDR1 SGHVS, CDR2 FQNEAQ. The CDR3 sequence is 15 residues long. CDR3 region: CASSGAGTSSYEQFF. In nucleotides, the CDR3 is TGTGCCAGCAGCGGGGCCGGGACTAGTTCTTATGAGCAGTTCTTC.

This clonotype occurred once. Possible read error: a much larger clone is one base away. This chain uses TRBV5-1 with TRBJ2-3; 7 bases are a match to TRBD1. CDR3 length: 15 amino acids. J was trimmed by 3 bases and V by 4 bases; bases with no gene match: 8. From germline, CDR1 is SGHRS and CDR2 YFSETQ. The CDR3 here is CASSRTGSSTDTQYF. Written as DNA, the CDR3 is TGCGCCAGCAGCCGGACAGGCTCCTCAACAGATACGCAGTATTTT.

Ten or more counts support this clonotype. The J gene is TRBJ1-4, the V gene TRBV30, with D perhaps TRBD1 (6 bases). The CDR3 sequence is 17 residues long. V lost 2 bases, J lost 8 bases, and 24 bases lay in between. Germline lookup yields CDR1 GTSNPN and CDR2 SVGIG (reference sequence). CDR3 in DNA: TGTGCCTGGAGTATCGACAGGACCCCAACTAAACGCGAAAAACTGTTTTTT. Its protein product is CAWSIDRTPTKREKLFF.

The table lists this clonotype with many counts. The rearrangement uses TRBV12-3 or TRBV12-4 and TRBJ1-2; TRBD1 agrees at 8 bases. This CDR3 has 14 amino acids. V dropped 2 bases and J dropped 6; count of bases not matched to a gene: 5. CDR3 coding DNA: TGTGCCAGCAGTTTATTTGACAGGGGCCATGGCTACACCTTC. Amino acids: CASSLFDRGHGYTF.

V usage is TRBV20-1 and J usage is TRBJ2-7; D is unclear. This CDR3 is 13 amino acids long. V was pared by 5 bases and J by 2 bases, with 13 bases between. Germline loops: CDR1 DFQATT, CDR2 SNEGSKA (reference sequence). CDR3 sequence reads: CSAAPVSPYEQYF. CDR3 nucleotide sequence: TGCAGTGCTGCACCGGTCTCCCCCTACGAGCAGTACTTC.